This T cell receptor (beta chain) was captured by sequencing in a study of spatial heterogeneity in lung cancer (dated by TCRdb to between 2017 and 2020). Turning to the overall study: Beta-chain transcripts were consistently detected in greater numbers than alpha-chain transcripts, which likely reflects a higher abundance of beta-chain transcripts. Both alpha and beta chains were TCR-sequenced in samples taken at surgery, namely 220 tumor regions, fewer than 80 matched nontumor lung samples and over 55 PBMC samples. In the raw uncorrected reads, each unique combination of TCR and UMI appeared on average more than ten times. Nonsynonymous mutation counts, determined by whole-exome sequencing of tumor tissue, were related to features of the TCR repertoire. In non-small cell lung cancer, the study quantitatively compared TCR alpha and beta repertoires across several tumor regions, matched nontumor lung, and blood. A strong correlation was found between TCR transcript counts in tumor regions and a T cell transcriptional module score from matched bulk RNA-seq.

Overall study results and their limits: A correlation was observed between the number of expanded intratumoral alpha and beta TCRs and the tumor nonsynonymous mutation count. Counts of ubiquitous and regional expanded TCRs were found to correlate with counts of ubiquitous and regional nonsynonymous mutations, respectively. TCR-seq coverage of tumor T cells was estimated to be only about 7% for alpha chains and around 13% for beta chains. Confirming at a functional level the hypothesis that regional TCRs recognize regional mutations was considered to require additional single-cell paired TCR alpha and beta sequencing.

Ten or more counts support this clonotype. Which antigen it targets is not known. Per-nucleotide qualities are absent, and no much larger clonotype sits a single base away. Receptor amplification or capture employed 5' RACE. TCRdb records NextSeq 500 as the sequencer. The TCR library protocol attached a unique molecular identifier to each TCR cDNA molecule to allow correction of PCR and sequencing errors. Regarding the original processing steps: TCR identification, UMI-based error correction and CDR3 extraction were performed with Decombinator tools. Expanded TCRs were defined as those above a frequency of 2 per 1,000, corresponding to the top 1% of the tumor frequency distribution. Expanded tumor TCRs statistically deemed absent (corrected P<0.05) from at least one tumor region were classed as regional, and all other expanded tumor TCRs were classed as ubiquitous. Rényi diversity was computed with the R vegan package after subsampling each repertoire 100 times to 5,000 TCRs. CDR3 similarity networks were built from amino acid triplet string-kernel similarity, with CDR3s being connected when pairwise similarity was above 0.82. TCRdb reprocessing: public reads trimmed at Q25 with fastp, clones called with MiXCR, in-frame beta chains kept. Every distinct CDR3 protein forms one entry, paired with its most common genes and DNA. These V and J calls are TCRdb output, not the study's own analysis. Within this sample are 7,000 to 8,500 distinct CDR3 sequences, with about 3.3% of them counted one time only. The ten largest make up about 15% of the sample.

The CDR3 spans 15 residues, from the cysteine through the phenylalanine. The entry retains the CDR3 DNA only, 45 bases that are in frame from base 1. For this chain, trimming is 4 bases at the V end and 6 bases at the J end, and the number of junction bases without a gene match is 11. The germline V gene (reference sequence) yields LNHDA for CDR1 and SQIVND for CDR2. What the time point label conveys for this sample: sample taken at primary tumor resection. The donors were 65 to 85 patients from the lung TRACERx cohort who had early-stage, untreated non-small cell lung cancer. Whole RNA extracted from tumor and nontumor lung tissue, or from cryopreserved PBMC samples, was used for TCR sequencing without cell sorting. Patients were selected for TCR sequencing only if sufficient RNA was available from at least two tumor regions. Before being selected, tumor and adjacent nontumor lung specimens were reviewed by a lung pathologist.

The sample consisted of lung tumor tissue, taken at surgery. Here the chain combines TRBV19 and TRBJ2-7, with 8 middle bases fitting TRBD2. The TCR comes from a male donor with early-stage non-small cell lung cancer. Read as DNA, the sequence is TGTGCCAGTAGTAATTATCCAGCGGGAGTGGGCGAGCAGTACTTC. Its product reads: CASSNYPAGVGEQYF.